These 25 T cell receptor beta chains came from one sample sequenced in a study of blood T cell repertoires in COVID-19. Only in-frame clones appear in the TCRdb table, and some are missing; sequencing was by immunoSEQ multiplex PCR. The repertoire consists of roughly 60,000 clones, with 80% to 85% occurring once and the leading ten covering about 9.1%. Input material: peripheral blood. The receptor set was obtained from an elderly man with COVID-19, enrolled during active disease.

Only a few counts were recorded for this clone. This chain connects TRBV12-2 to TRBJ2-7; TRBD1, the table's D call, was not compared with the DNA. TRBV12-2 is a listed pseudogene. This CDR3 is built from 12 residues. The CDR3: CASRHDIYEQYV. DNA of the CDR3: TGTGCAAGTCGCCATGACATCTACGAGCAGTACGTC.

The CDR3, as DNA: TGTGCCAGCAGTTACAGGGGACAGAATCAGCCCCAGCATTTT. Translating it yields CASSYRGQNQPQHF. V is TRBV6-5 and J is TRBJ1-5; 7 nucleotides agree with TRBD1. Germline V gives CDR1 MNHEY, CDR2 SVGAGI. The ends lost 2 bases at V and 4 bases at J; junction bases unmatched: 2. The CDR3 spans 14 residues.

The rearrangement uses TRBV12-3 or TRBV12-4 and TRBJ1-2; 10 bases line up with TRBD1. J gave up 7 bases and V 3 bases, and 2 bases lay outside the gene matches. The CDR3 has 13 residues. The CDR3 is CASSLTGGGGYTF. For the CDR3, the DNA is TGTGCCAGCAGTTTGACAGGGGGCGGTGGCTACACCTTC.

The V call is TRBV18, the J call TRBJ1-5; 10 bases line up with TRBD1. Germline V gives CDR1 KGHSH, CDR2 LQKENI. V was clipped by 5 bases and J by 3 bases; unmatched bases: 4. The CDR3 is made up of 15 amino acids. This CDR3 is CASSLGQGNNQPQHF. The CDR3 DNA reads TGTGCCAGCTCATTGGGACAGGGGAACAATCAGCCCCAGCATTTT.

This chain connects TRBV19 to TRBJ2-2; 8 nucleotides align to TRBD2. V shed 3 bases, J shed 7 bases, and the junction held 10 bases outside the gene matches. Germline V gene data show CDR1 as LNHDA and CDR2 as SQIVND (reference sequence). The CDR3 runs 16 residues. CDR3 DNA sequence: TGTGCCAGTAGTATGTATGGGACTAGGTATGGCGGGGAGCTGTTTTTT. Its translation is CASSMYGTRYGGELFF. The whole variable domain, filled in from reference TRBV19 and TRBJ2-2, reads DGGITQSPKYLFRKEGQNVTLSCEQNLNHDAMYWYRQDPGQGLRLIYYSQIVNDFQKGDIAEGYSVSREKKESFPLTVTSAQKNPTAFYLCASSMYGTRYGGELFFGEGSRLTVL.

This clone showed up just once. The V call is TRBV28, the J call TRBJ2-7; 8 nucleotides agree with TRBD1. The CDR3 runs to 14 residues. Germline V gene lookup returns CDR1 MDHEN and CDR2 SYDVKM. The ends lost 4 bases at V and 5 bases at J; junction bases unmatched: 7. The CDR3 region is CASSSPDRVHEQYF. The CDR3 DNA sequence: TGTGCCAGCAGTTCGCCGGACAGGGTCCACGAGCAGTACTTC.

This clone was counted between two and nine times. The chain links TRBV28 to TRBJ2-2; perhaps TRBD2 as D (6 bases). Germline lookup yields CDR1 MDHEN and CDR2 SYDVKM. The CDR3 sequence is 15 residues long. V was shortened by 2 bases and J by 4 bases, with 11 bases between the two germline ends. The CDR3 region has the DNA TGTGCCAGCAGTTTAGGAGGGGCCCGCACCGGGGAGCTGTTTTTT. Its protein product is CASSLGGARTGELFF.

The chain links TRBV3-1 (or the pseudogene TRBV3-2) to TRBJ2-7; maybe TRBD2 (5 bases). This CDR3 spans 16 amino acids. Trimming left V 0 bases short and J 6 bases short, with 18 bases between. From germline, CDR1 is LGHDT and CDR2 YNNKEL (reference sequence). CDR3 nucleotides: TGTGCCAGCAGCCAAGATTTAAGAGGGCGGTCGCGCGAGCAGTACGTC. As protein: CASSQDLRGRSREQYV.

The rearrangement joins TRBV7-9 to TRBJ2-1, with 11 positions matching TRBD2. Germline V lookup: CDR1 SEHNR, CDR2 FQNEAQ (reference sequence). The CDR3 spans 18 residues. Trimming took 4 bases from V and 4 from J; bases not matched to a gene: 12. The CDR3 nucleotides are TGTGCCAGCAGCTCACGACCAAAAACTAGCGGGAGTTACAATGAGCAGTTCTTC. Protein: CASSSRPKTSGSYNEQFF.

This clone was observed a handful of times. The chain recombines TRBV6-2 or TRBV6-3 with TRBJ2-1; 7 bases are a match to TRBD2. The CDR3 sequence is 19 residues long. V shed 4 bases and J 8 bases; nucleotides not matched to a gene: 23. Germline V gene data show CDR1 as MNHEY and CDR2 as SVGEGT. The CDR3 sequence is CASSSEWGLASGRSYEQFF. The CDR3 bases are TGTGCCAGCAGTTCCGAATGGGGCCTCGCTAGCGGCCGGTCGTATGAGCAGTTCTTC.

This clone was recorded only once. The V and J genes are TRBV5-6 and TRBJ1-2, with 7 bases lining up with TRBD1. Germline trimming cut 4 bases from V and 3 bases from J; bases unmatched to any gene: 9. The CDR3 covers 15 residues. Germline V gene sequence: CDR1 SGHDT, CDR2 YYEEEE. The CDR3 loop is CASSPPTGLDYGYTF. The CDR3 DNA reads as TGTGCCAGCAGCCCTCCGACAGGGCTGGACTATGGCTACACCTTC.

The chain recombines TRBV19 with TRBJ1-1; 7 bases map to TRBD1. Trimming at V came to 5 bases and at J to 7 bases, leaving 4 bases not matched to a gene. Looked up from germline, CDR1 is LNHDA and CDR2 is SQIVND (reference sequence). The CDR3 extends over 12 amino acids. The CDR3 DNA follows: TGTGCCAGTAGTGTGGGACAGCATGAAGCTTTCTTT. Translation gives CASSVGQHEAFF.

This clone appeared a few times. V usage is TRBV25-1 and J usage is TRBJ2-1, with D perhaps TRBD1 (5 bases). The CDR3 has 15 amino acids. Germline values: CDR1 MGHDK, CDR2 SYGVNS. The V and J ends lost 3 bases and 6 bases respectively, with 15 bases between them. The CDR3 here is CASSDLTANPNEQFF. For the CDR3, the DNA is TGTGCCAGCAGTGACCTGACAGCGAACCCCAATGAGCAGTTCTTC.

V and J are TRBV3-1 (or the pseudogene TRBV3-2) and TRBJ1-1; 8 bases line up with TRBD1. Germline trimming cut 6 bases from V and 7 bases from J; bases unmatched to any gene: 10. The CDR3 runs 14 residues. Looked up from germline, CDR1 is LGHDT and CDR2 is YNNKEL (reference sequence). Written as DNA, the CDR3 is TGTGCCAGCAGACGTTCAGGGGGCGGGCATGAAGCTTTCTTT. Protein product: CASRRSGGGHEAFF.

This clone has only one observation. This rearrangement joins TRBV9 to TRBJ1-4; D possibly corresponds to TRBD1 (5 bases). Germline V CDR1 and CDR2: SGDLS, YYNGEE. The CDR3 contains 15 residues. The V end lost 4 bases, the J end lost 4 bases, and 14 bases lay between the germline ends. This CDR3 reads CASSFTQEINEKLFF. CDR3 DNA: TGTGCCAGCAGCTTCACACAGGAGATTAATGAAAAACTGTTTTTT. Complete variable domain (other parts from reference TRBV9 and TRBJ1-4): DSGVTQTPKHLITATGQRVTLRCSPRSGDLSVYWYQQSLDQGLQFLIQYYNGEERAKGNILERFSAQQFPDLHSELNLSSLELGDSALYFCASSFTQEINEKLFFGSGTQLSVL.

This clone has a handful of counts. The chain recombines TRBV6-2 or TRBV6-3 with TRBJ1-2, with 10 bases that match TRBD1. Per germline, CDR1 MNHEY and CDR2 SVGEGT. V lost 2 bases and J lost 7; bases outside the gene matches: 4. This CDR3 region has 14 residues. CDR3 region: CASSYPTGGLGYTF. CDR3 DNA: TGTGCCAGCAGTTACCCGACAGGGGGCCTTGGCTACACCTTC.

The CDR3 nucleotides read TGTGCCAGCAGCGGACCTTCCGGGGGCTCCTACAATGAGCAGTTCTTC. Amino acids: CASSGPSGGSYNEQFF. J is TRBJ2-1 and V is TRBV7-9; maybe TRBD2 (6 bases). The CDR3 loop spans 16 amino acids. Germline V gives CDR1 SEHNR, CDR2 FQNEAQ (reference sequence). V lost 5 bases, J lost 0 bases, and 14 bases lay in between. Drawing the rest from reference TRBV7-9 and TRBJ2-1, the complete variable domain is DTGVSQNPRHKITKRGQNVTFRCDPISEHNRLYWYRQTLGQGPEFLTYFQNEAQLEKSRLLSDRFSAERPKGSFSTLEIQRTEQGDSAMYLCASSGPSGGSYNEQFFGPGTRLTVL.

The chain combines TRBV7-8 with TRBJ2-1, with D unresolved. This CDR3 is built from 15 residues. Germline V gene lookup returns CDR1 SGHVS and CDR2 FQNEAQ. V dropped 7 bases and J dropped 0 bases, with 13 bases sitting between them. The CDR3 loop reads CASTLTRSSYNEQFF. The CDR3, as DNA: TGTGCCAGCACGTTAACACGGAGCTCCTACAATGAGCAGTTCTTC.

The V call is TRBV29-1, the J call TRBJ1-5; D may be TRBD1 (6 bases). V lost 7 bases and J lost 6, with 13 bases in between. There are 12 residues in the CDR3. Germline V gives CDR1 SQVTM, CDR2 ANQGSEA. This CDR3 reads CSAAGVGQPQHF. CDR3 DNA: TGCAGCGCCGCAGGGGTGGGTCAGCCCCAGCATTTT.

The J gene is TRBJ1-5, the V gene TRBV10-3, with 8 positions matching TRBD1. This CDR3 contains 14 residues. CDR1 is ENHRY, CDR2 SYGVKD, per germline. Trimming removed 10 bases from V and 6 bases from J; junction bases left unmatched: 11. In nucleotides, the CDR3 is TGTGCCACCGGGGTCTCAGGGGGCCTTCAGCCCCAGCATTTT. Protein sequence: CATGVSGGLQPQHF.

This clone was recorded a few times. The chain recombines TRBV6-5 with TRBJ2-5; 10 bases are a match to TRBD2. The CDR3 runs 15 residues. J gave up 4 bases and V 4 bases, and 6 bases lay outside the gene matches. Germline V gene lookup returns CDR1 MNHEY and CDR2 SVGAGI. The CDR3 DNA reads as TGTGCCAGCAGTTGGGCTAGCGGGGGAGGAGAGACCCAGTACTTC. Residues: CASSWASGGGETQYF.

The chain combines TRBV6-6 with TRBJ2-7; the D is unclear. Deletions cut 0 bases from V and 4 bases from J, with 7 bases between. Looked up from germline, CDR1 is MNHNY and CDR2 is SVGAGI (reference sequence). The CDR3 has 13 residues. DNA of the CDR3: TGTGCCAGCAGTTACTCGTTCCTTTACGAGCAGTACTTC. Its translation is CASSYSFLYEQYF.

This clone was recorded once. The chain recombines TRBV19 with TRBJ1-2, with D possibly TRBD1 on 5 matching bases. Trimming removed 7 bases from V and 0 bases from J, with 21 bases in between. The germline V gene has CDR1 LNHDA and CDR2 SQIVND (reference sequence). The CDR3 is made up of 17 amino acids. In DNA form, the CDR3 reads TGTGCCAGTAAGGAAGGGGTTGGGCTCGGTCCTAACTATGGCTACACCTTC. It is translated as CASKEGVGLGPNYGYTF.

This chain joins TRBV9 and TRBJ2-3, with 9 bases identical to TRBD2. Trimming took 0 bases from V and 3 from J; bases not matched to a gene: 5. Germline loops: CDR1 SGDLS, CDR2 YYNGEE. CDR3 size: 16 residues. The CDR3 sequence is CASSVAGGGGTDTQYF. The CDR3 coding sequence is TGTGCCAGCAGCGTAGCGGGCGGGGGGGGTACAGATACGCAGTATTTT.

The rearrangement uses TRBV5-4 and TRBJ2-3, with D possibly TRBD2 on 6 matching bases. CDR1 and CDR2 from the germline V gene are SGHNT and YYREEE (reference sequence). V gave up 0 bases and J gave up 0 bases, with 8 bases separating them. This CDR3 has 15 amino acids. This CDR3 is CASSLASGSTDTQYF. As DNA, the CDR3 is TGTGCCAGCAGCTTGGCCAGCGGGAGCACAGATACGCAGTATTTT.